This TCR beta chain was sequenced for a study of cytomegalovirus exposure and HLA in healthy donors. Primers: 60 Vbeta forward and 13 Jbeta reverse. In the source study's methods: Some 11 million of the approximately 80 million unique TCR beta chains counted in a later analysis were shared. Libraries were prepared by immunoSEQ multiplex PCR; TCRdb keeps only in-frame clonotypes and omits some of them. D and trimming were read from the DNA, whereas the V and J calls and clone size are those reported in that table. The sample yields about 210,000 clones, almost 80% seen once. Notes on this clone: No antigen is known for it.

Study-level results: According to reports, the classifier identified cytomegalovirus status with high specificity and sensitivity. In an earlier analysis, about 87% or about 30%: the productive usage of most TCR beta V segments.

Sequenced input: PBMCs. The TCR originated in a male donor in good health and CMV-seronegative.

The CDR3, as DNA: TGTGCCAGCAGCCAAGAGGGTGGGGAGCGAAACTATGGCTACACCTTC. It encodes CASSQEGGERNYGYTF. The gene calls are TRBV5-4 and TRBJ1-2; D gene unclear. The ends were cut back, 4 bases at V and 2 bases at J, with 18 bases in the middle. Per the germline V gene, CDR1 is SGHNT and CDR2 is YYREEE (reference sequence). This CDR3 has 16 residues.